The clone carrying this TCR beta chain was detected once. What it binds is not known. The source of the sample is a study of a mutant IDH1 vaccine in newly diagnosed glioma. Looking at the study overall: Vaccines were begun 4-6 weeks after radiotherapy alone, or with temozolomide cycles.

Libraries were prepared by immunoSEQ multiplex PCR; TCRdb keeps only in-frame clonotypes and omits some of them. The data contain tens of thousands of clones, less than 90% of them singletons. This CDR3 has 14 residues. Germline V gene data show CDR1 as SGHRS and CDR2 as YFSETQ. V lost 0 bases and J lost 6; bases outside the gene matches: 5. The time point was: week 47, end of study. Every vaccination contained 300 ug of the mutant IDH1 20-mer peptide and was paired with topical imiquimod. There were eight vaccinations for patients, given in weeks 1, 3, 5, 7, 11, 15, 19 and 23. The V and J genes are TRBV5-1 and TRBJ2-7; 8 positions agree with TRBD1. The starting material was PBMCs, obtained from a glioma patient whose treatment included an IDH1 peptide vaccine. This receptor was identified in a man aged 25 to 45 with glioma. Here the CDR3 DNA reads TGCGCCAGCAGCTTGGGGACAGGGTTTGCCGAGCAGTACTTC. The encoded protein is CASSLGTGFAEQYF.